Shown below are 9 T cell receptor beta chains from a single sample sequenced in a study of neurological immune-mediated disorders. TCRdb called the 5' RACE reads again in MiXCR, with one record for every CDR3 protein. The sample lists nearly 60,000 distinct CDR3 sequences; about 3.4% were seen once. The sequenced sample was PBMCs. The receptor source for this set is a woman aged 55-69 years with multiple sclerosis.

This clonotype was recorded at least ten times. The rearrangement links TRBV20-1 to TRBJ2-1; tentative D call: TRBD2 (5 bases). Trimming removed 3 bases at V and 7 bases at J, with 19 bases between. This CDR3 is built from 15 residues. CDR1 and CDR2 from the germline V gene are DFQATT and SNEGSKA (reference sequence). The CDR3 DNA reads TGCAGTGCTAGGGCAACTAGGTACTTAGCGAATGAGCAGTTCTTC. Translating gives CSARATRYLANEQFF.

This clonotype was counted at least ten times. The chain couples TRBV2 to TRBJ1-4, with 7 bases that match TRBD1. The CDR3 is 13 amino acids. With V trimmed by 7 bases and J by 7 bases, 6 bases remained unmatched. Germline V CDR1 and CDR2: SNHLY, FYNNEI. The CDR3 bases are TGTGCCAGCATCAGGGGGGGAGGTGAAAAACTGTTTTTT. This translates into CASIRGGGEKLFF. The full variable domain, rest sourced from reference TRBV2 and TRBJ1-4, is EPEVTQTPSHQVTQMGQEVILRCVPISNHLYFYWYRQILGQKVEFLVSFYNNEISEKSEIFDDQFSVERPDGSNFTLKIRSTKLEDSAMYFCASIRGGGEKLFFGSGTQLSVL.

This clonotype has ten or more counts. The chain uses TRBV29-1 and TRBJ2-7; TRBD1 matches 10 bases. The V gene's germline CDR1 is SQVTM and CDR2 ANQGSEA. Losses at the gene ends were 4 bases for V and 5 bases for J; bases not matched to a gene: 20. CDR3 length: 18 residues. CDR3 bases: TGCAGCGTTGTGGGGCACCCGACAGGGGGCGGTTATAGGAACGAGCAGTACTTC. Its translation: CSVVGHPTGGGYRNEQYF.

This clonotype was detected ten times or more. This chain connects TRBV20-1 to TRBJ2-3, with TRBD2 matching over 9 bases. This CDR3 comprises 14 residues. V trimming: 5 bases; J trimming: 4 bases; junction bases outside the gene matches: 7. Germline V lookup: CDR1 DFQATT, CDR2 SNEGSKA (reference sequence). In nucleotides, the CDR3 is TGCAGTGCTTTTCTAGCGGGAAGGGCAGATACGCAGTATTTT. It specifies CSAFLAGRADTQYF.

This clonotype showed up many times. This chain joins TRBV20-1 and TRBJ2-7; D may be TRBD2 (5 bases). CDR3 size: 14 residues. V gave up 5 bases and J gave up 3 bases, with 17 bases separating them. Germline CDR1 is DFQATT and CDR2 is SNEGSKA (reference sequence). The CDR3 bases are TGCAGTGCTGACGGACTCCTTCCAAACTACGAGCAGTACTTC. Residues: CSADGLLPNYEQYF.

This clonotype was detected many times. The chain uses TRBV28 and TRBJ1-2; TRBD1 matches at 7 bases. Germline V gives CDR1 MDHEN, CDR2 SYDVKM. The CDR3 loop spans 12 amino acids. Germline trimming cut 1 base from V and 8 bases from J; bases unmatched to any gene: 1. CDR3 residues: CASSLLGGGYTF. DNA for the CDR3: TGTGCCAGCAGTTTATTAGGGGGCGGCTACACCTTC.

This clonotype has ten or more counts. The chain carries TRBV4-2 and TRBJ2-7, with D possibly matching TRBD1 (6 bases). The V end lost 9 bases, the J end lost 3 bases, and 12 bases lay between the germline ends. Germline lookup yields CDR1 LGHNA and CDR2 YNFKEQ. CDR3 size: 12 residues. The CDR3 sequence: CASADRDYEQYF. Written as DNA, the CDR3 is TGTGCCAGTGCGGACAGAGACTACGAGCAGTACTTC.

There are many counts of this clonotype. The chain's CDR3 is CAISGGLAGAHRLDEQFF. CDR3 in DNA: TGTGCCATCAGTGGGGGACTAGCGGGAGCACATAGACTCGATGAGCAGTTCTTC. V usage is TRBV10-3 and J usage is TRBJ2-1, with 14 bases that match TRBD2. V lost 4 bases and J lost 8; bases outside the gene matches: 13. This CDR3 contains 18 residues. CDR1 and CDR2 from the germline V gene are ENHRY and SYGVKD.

This clonotype appeared a few times. This chain connects TRBV20-1 to TRBJ2-1; 16 bases are shared with TRBD2. The CDR3 totals 19 residues. From germline, CDR1 is DFQATT and CDR2 SNEGSKA (reference sequence). Germline trimming cut 3 bases from V and 3 bases from J; bases unmatched to any gene: 11. The CDR3 reads CSASVPGLAGGPVYNEQFF. CDR3 DNA: TGCAGTGCTAGCGTACCGGGACTAGCGGGGGGGCCTGTCTACAATGAGCAGTTCTTC.